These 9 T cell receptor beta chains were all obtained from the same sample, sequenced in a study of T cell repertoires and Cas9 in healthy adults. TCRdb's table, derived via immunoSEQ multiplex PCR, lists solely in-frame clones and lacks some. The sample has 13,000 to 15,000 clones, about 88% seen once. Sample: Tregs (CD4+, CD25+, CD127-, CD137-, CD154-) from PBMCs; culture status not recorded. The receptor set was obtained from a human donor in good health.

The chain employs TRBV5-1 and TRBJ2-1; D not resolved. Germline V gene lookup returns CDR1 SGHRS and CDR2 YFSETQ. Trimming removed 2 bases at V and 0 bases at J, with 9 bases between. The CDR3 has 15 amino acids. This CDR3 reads CASSFTTRSYNEQFF. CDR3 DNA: TGCGCCAGCAGCTTTACGACCCGCTCCTACAATGAGCAGTTCTTC.

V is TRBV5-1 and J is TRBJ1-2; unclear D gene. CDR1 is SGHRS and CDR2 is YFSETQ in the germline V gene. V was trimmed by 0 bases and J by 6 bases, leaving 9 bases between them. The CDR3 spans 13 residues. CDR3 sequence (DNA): TGCGCCAGCAGCTTGGACGGACTCCATGGCTACACCTTC. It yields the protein CASSLDGLHGYTF.

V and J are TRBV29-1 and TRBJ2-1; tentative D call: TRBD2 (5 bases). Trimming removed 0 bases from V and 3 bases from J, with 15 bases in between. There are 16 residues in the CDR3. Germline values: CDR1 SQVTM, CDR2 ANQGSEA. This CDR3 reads CSVEDSTRAFYNEQFF. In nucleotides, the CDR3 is TGCAGCGTTGAAGATTCAACTAGGGCCTTCTACAATGAGCAGTTCTTC.

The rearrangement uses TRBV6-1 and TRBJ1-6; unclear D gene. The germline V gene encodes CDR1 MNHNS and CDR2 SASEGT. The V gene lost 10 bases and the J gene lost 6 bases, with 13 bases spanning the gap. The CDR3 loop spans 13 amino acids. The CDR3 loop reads CATKDTLNSPLHF. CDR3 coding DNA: TGTGCCACCAAAGACACGCTTAATTCACCCCTCCACTTT.

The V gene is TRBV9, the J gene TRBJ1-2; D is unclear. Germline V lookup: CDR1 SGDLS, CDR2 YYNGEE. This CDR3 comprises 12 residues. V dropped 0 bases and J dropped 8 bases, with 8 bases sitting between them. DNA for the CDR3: TGTGCCAGCAGCGTAGGAGGGTTCGGCTACACCTTC. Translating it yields CASSVGGFGYTF.

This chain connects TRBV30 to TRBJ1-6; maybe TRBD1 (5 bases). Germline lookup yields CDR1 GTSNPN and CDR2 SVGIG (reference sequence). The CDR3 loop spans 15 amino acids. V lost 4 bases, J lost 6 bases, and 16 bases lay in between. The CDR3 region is CAWTLLGGINSPLHF. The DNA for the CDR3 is TGTGCCTGGACGCTCTTGGGGGGGATTAATTCACCCCTCCACTTT.

As DNA, the CDR3 is TGTGCCAGCAGTCAGCAGCGGGAGCAAGAGACCCAGTACTTC. Protein product: CASSQQREQETQYF. The chain is built from TRBV5-4 and TRBJ2-5; 8 bases are a match to TRBD2. With V trimmed by 5 bases and J by 2 bases, 5 bases remained unmatched. Germline CDR1 is SGHNT and CDR2 is YYREEE (reference sequence). The CDR3 runs to 14 residues.

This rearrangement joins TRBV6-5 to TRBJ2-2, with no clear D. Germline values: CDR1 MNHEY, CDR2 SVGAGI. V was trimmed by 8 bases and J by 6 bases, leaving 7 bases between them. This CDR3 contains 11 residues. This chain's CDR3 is CASSRAGELFF. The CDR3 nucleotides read TGTGCCAGCTCTCGCGCCGGGGAGCTGTTTTTT.

The CDR3 loop is CASSAPGQSSYEQYF. The DNA of the CDR3 is TGTGCCAGCAGTGCTCCGGGACAGAGCTCCTACGAGCAGTACTTC. The rearrangement uses TRBV6-5 and TRBJ2-7, with TRBD1 matching over 7 bases. The V gene end was trimmed by 5 bases and the J gene end by 0 bases; junction bases not matched to a gene: 7. The CDR3 has 15 amino acids. Per germline, CDR1 MNHEY and CDR2 SVGAGI.